These T cell receptor beta chains were read from a single sample in a study of blood T cell repertoires in COVID-19. Measured with immunoSEQ multiplex PCR; TCRdb has only the in-frame clones, and not every one. The profile shows hundreds of thousands of clones, 70% to 90% of them singletons. The sequenced sample was peripheral blood. Receptors were obtained from a woman under 30 with acute or convalescent COVID-19. The CDR3 runs from the conserved cysteine through the conserved F or W.

j_call v_call cdr3_length cdr3_aa
TRBJ1-1 TRBV6-5 15 CASRTPRGLNTEAFF
TRBJ2-7 TRBV24-1 16 CATSDSTGSNAYEQYF
TRBJ1-3 TRBV13 16 CASSSRGSVDGNTIYF
TRBJ2-3 TRBV10-2 20 CASKLLGLIERGPGTDTQYF
TRBJ1-2 TRBV1 16 CTSAEVGGNGPGGYTF
TRBJ1-6 TRBV9 15 CASSGTRGFNSPLHF
TRBJ1-6 TRBV6-6 13 CASTYSYNSPLHF
TRBJ1-5 TRBV5-1 17 CASSLGGLGDSNQPQHF
TRBJ2-1 TRBV5-1 15 CASSLEGLSYNEQFF
TRBJ2-3 TRBV10-3 16 CAISEPIAGGADTQYF
TRBJ1-1 TRBV29-1 13 CSVRTGMNTEAFF
TRBJ1-1 TRBV9 15 CASSVPPHGDTEAFF
TRBJ2-1 TRBV24-1 15 CATSDGGAGYNEQFF
TRBJ2-2 TRBV7-9 16 CASTIPQGQAGGELFF
TRBJ2-7 TRBV10-3 14 CAISERQGGSGQYF
TRBJ2-5 TRBV6-5 16 CASSYGAQGVTETQYF
TRBJ2-2 TRBV2 14 CASNRGGITGELFF
TRBJ1-1 TRBV5-4 20 CASSLVVLGDSDGSNTEAFF
TRBJ1-6 TRBV25-1 15 CASSASPGPHSPLHF
TRBJ1-2 TRBV5-5 14 CASSLQGADYGYTF